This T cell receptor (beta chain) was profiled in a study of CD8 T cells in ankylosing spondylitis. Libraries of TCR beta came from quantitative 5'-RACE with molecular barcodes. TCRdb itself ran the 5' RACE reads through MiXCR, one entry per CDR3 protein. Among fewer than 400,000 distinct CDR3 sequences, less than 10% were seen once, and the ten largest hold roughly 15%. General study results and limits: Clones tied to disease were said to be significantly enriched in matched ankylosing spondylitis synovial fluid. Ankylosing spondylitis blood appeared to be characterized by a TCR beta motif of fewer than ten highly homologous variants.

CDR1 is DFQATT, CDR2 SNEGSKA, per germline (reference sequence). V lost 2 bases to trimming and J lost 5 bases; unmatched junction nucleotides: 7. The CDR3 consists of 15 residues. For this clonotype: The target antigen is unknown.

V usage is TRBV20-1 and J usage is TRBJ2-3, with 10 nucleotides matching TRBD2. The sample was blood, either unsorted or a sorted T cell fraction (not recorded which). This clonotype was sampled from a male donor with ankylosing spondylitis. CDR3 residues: CSARSSSGSGDTQYF. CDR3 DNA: TGCAGTGCTAGAAGCTCTAGCGGGAGTGGAGATACGCAGTATTTT.